This T cell receptor (beta chain) stems from a study of T cells after yellow fever vaccination. Trimming stripped 6 bases from V and 3 bases from J, with 14 bases between. Germline V lookup: CDR1 SQVTM, CDR2 ANQGSEA. CDR3 size: 13 residues. Notes on this clonotype: No antigen is known for it.

The study, taken as a whole, reports: Post-booster repertoires again held most primary-vaccination clones (about 95% CD4, about 90% CD8).

TCRdb fed the 5' RACE reads into MiXCR, producing one record per CDR3 protein. The data contain around 320,000 distinct CDR3 sequences, under 9% of them seen just once; the ten biggest clones take up around 3.5%. The specimen comprised CD4+ T cells sorted from PBMCs, sampled 5 days after the yellow fever booster vaccination. V gene TRBV29-1 combines with J gene TRBJ1-2; D is unclear. The receptor was derived from a man aged 18 to 30 who received the YFV17D yellow fever vaccine. The CDR3 region is CSVWSGQDYGYTF. The CDR3 region has the DNA TGCAGCGTGTGGTCGGGCCAGGACTATGGCTACACCTTC.